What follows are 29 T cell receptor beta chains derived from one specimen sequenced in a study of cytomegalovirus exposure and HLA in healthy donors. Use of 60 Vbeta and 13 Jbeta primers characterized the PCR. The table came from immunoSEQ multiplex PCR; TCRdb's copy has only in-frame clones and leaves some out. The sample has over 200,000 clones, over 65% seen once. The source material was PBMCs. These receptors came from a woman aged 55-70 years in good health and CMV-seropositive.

CDR3 residues: CASSTWDNKNIQYF. In DNA form, the CDR3 reads TGTGCCAGTAGTACTTGGGACAACAAAAACATTCAGTACTTC. The chain employs TRBV19 and TRBJ2-4; D possibly corresponds to TRBD1 (6 bases). The CDR3 is made up of 14 amino acids. Germline assignment: CDR1 LNHDA and CDR2 SQIVND (reference sequence). Trimming removed 4 bases from V and 3 bases from J, with 10 bases in between.

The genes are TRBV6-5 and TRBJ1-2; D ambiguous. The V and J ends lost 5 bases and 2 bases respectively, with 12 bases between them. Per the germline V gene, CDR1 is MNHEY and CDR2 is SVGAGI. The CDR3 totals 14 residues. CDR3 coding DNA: TGTGCCAGCAGTGCTCAATACAGAAACTATGGCTACACCTTC. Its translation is CASSAQYRNYGYTF.

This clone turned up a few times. CDR3 sequence: CASSLSGGAGVEQYF. In DNA form, the CDR3 reads TGTGCCAGCAGCTTAAGCGGGGGGGCTGGGGTCGAGCAGTACTTC. The chain links TRBV11-2 to TRBJ2-7, with 10 bases fitting TRBD2. Germline-derived CDR1 and CDR2 are SGHAT and FQNNGV. CDR3 length: 15 residues. Losses at the gene ends were 2 bases for V and 6 bases for J; bases not matched to a gene: 7.

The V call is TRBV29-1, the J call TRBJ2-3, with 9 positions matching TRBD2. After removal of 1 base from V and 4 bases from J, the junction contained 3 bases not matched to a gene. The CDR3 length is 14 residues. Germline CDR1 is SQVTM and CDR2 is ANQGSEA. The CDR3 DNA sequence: TGCAGCGTTGAAGGCGGGGGGGCCCCAGATACGCAGTATTTT. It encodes CSVEGGGAPDTQYF.

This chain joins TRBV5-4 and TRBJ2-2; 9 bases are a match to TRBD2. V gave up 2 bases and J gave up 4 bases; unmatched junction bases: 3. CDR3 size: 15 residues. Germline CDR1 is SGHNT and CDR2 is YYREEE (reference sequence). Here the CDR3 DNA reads TGTGCCAGCAGCTTAACGACTAGCGGCACCGGGGAGCTGTTTTTT. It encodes CASSLTTSGTGELFF.

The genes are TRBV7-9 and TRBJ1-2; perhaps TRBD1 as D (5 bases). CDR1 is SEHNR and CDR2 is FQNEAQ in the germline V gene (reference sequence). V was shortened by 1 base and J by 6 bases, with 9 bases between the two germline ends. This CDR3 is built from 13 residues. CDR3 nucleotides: TGTGCCAGCAGCTTAGGCTGGGGGGATGGCTACACCTTC. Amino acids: CASSLGWGDGYTF.

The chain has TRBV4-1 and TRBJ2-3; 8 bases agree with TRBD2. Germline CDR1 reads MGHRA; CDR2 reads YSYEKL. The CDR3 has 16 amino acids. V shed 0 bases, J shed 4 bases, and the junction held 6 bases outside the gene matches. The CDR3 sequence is CASSQESTGGADTQYF. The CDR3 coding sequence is TGCGCCAGCAGCCAAGAATCGACCGGGGGGGCAGATACGCAGTATTTT.

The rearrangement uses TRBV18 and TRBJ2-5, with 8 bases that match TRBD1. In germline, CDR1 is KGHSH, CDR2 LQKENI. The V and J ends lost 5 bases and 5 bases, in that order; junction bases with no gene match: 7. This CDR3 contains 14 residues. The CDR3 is CASSTRTGLETQYF. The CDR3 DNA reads TGTGCCAGCTCAACCAGGACAGGGTTGGAGACCCAGTACTTC.

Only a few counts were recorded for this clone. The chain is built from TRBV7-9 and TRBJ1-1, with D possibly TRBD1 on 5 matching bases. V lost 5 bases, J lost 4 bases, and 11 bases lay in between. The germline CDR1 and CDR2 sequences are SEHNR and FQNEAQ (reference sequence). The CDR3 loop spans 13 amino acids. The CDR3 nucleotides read TGTGCCAGCAGCCCAGGACATGTCACTGAAGCTTTCTTT. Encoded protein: CASSPGHVTEAFF.

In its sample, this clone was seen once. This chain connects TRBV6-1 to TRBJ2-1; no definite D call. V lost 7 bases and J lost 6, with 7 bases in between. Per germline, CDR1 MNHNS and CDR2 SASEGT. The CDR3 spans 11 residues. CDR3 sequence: CASISLNEQFF. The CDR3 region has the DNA TGTGCCAGCATTAGCCTCAATGAGCAGTTCTTC.

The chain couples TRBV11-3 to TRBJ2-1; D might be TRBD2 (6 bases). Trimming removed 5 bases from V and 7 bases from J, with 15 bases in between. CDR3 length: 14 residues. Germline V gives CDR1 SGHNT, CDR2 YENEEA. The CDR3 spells CASSQPGVVNEQFF. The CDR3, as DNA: TGTGCCAGCAGCCAACCGGGAGTCGTGAATGAGCAGTTCTTC.

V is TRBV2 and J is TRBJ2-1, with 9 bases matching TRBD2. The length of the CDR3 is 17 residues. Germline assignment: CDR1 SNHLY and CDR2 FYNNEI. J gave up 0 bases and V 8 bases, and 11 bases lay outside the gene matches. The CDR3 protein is CASGGLAIVFSYNEQFF. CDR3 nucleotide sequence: TGTGCCAGCGGGGGACTAGCCATCGTCTTCTCCTACAATGAGCAGTTCTTC.

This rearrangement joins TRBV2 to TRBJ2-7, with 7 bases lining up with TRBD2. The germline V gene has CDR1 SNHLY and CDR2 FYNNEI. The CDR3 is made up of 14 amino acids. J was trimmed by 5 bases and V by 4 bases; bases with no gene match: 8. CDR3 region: CASSVTGGPHEQYF. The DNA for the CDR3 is TGTGCCAGCAGTGTAACGGGGGGTCCCCACGAGCAGTACTTC.

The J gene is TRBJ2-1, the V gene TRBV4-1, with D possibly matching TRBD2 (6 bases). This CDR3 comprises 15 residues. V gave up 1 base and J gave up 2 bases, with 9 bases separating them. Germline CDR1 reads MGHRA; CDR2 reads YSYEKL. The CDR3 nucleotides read TGCGCCAGCAGCCAAGGGAGGGGACCCTACAATGAGCAGTTCTTC. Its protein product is CASSQGRGPYNEQFF.

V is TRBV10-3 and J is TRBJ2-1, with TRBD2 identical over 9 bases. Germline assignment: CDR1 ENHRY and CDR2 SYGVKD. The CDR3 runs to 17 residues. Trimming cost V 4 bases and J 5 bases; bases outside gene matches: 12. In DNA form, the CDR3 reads TGTGCCATCAGTGGTTCAGGCGGTCTAGCGGGAAACAATGAGCAGTTCTTC. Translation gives CAISGSGGLAGNNEQFF.

The CDR3 is CASSPQGTSQPQHF. CDR3 DNA sequence: TGTGCCAGCAGTCCACAGGGGACGTCTCAGCCCCAGCATTTT. This sequence joins TRBV6-5 and TRBJ1-5, with 7 bases fitting TRBD1. V was clipped by 5 bases and J by 6 bases; unmatched bases: 7. This CDR3 is 14 amino acids long. Germline loops: CDR1 MNHEY, CDR2 SVGAGI.

The CDR3 DNA is TGTGCCAGCAGCTTAGCTGTATACAATGAGCAGTTCTTC. Protein: CASSLAVYNEQFF. The V and J genes are TRBV11-2 and TRBJ2-1, with D unclear. CDR1 is SGHAT and CDR2 is FQNNGV in the germline V gene. Trimming removed 1 base from V and 4 bases from J, with 5 bases in between. This CDR3 has 13 residues. Complete variable domain (other parts from reference TRBV11-2 and TRBJ2-1): EAGVAQSPRYKIIEKRQSVAFWCNPISGHATLYWYQQILGQGPKLLIQFQNNGVVDDSQLPKDRFSAERLKGVDSTLKIQPAKLEDSAVYLCASSLAVYNEQFFGPGTRLTVL.

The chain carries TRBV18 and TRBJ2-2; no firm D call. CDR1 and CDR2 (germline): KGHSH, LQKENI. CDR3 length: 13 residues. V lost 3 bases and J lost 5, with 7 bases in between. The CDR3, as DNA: TGTGCCAGCTCACCTCCCCTGACCGGGGAGCTGTTTTTT. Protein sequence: CASSPPLTGELFF.

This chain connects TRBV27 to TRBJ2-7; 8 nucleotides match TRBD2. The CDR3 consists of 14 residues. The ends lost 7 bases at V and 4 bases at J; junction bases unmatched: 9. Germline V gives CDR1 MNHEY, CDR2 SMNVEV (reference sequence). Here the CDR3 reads CASTRREGIYEQYF. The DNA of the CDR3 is TGTGCCAGCACTCGACGGGAGGGCATATACGAGCAGTACTTC.

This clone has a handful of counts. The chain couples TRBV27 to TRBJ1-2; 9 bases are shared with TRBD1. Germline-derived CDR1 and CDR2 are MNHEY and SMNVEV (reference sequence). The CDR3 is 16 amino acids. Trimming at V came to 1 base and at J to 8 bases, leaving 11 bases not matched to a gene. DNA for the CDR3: TGTGCCAGCAGTTTATTTCCCCCCCCGGACAGGGGCGGCTACACCTTC. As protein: CASSLFPPPDRGGYTF.

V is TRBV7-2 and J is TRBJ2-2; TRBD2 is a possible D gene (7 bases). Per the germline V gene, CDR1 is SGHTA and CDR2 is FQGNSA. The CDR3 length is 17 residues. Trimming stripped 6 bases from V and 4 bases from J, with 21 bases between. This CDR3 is CASRGGGPAGSTGELFF. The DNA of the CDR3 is TGTGCCAGCAGAGGGGGAGGGCCCGCCGGGAGCACCGGGGAGCTGTTTTTT.

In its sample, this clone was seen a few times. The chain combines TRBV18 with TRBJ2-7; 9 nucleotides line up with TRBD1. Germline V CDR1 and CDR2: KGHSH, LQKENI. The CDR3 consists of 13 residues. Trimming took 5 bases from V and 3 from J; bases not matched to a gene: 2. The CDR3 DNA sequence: TGTGCCAGCTCAGGGACAGGGTTCTACGAGCAGTACTTC. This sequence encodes CASSGTGFYEQYF.

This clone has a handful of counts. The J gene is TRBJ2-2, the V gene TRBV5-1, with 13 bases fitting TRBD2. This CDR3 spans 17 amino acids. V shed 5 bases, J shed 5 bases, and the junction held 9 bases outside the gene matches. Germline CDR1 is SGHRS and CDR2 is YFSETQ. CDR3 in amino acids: CASSTGLAGVGTGELFF. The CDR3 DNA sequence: TGCGCCAGCAGTACTGGACTAGCGGGAGTGGGAACCGGGGAGCTGTTTTTT. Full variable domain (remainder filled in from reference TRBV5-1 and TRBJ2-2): KAGVTQTPRYLIKTRGQQVTLSCSPISGHRSVSWYQQTPGQGLQFLFEYFSETQRNKGNFPGRFSGRQFSNSRSEMNVSTLELGDSALYLCASSTGLAGVGTGELFFGEGSRLTVL.

The CDR3 here is CASSLRLAGSTDTQYF. CDR3 nucleotide sequence: TGTGCCAGCAGCTTGAGGCTAGCGGGAAGCACAGATACGCAGTATTTT. The J gene is TRBJ2-3, the V gene TRBV5-4; 9 bases fit TRBD2. Looked up from germline, CDR1 is SGHNT and CDR2 is YYREEE (reference sequence). The CDR3 has 16 amino acids. After removal of 1 base from V and 0 bases from J, the junction contained 3 bases not matched to a gene. Filled out from reference TRBV5-4 and TRBJ2-3, the complete variable domain reads ETGVTQSPTHLIKTRGQQVTLRCSSQSGHNTVSWYQQALGQGPQFIFQYYREEENGRGNFPPRFSGLQFPNYSSELNVNALELDDSALYLCASSLRLAGSTDTQYFGPGTRLTVL.

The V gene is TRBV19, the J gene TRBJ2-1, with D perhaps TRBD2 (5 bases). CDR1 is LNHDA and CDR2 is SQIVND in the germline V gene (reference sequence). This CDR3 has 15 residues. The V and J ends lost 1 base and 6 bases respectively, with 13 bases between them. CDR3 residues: CASSIGADYSNEQFF. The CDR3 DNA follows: TGTGCCAGTAGTATAGGCGCCGACTATTCCAATGAGCAGTTCTTC.

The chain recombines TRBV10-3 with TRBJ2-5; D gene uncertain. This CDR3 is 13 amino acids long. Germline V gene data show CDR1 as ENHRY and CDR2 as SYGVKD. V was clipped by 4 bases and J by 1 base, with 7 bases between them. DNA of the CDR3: TGTGCCATCAGTGTTGGCAGCCAAGAGACCCAGTACTTC. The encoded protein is CAISVGSQETQYF.

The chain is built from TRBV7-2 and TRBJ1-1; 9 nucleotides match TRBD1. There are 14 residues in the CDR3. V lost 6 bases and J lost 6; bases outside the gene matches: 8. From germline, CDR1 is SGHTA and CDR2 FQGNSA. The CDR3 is CASSLQGAVAEAFF. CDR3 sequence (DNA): TGTGCCAGCAGTTTACAGGGGGCAGTGGCTGAAGCTTTCTTT.

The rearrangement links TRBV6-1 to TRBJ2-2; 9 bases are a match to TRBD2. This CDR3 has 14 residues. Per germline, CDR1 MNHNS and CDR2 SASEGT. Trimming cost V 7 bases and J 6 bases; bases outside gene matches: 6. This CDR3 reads CASMRREGAGELFF. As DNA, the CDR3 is TGTGCCAGCATGAGGCGGGAGGGGGCCGGGGAGCTGTTTTTT.

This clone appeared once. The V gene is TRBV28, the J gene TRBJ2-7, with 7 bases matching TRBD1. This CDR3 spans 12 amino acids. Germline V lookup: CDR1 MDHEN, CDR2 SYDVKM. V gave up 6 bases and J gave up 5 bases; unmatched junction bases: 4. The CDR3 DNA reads TGTGCCAGCAGATCTCAGGGGGACGAGCAGTACTTC. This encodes CASRSQGDEQYF. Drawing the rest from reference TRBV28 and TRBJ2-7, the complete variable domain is DVKVTQSSRYLVKRTGEKVFLECVQDMDHENMFWYRQDPGLGLRLIYFSYDVKMKEKGDIPEGYSVSREKKERFSLILESASTNQTSMYLCASRSQGDEQYFGPGTRLTVT.